The 3 T cell receptor beta chains in this list originate from one sample, sequenced in a study of blood T cell repertoires in COVID-19. Assay: immunoSEQ multiplex PCR; the TCRdb copy retains only in-frame clones and omits some. This sample has tens of thousands of clones, with roughly four fifths found just once. Source material: peripheral blood. Receptors originate from a human donor in a cohort sampled during active or convalescent COVID-19.

About this clone itself: The junction differs from germline at one of its ends, possibly a read error. The chain joins TRBV4-3 to TRBJ1-4; 7 nucleotides match TRBD1. The CDR3 loop spans 16 amino acids. CDR1 LGHNA and CDR2 YSLEER come from the germline V gene. The CDR3: CASRQEQTGRNEKLFF. The DNA for the CDR3 is TGCGCCAGCAGACAAGAACAGACAGGGCGCAACGAAAAACTGTTTTTT.

V and J are TRBV30 and TRBJ2-1; 9 positions match TRBD2. The germline V gene has CDR1 GTSNPN and CDR2 SVGIG (reference sequence). The trim removed 0 bases at V and 8 bases at J, leaving 8 bases unmatched. CDR3 length equals 15 residues. CDR3 in DNA: TGTGCCTGGAGTGTACGAGCGGGGGGTTCAGATGAGCAGTTCTTC. Translating it yields CAWSVRAGGSDEQFF.

The chain combines TRBV7-9 with TRBJ1-2; TRBD1 matches 7 bases. Germline-derived CDR1 and CDR2 are SEHNR and FQNEAQ (reference sequence). V dropped 1 base and J dropped 5; count of bases not matched to a gene: 7. The CDR3 contains 15 residues. For the CDR3, the DNA is TGTGCCAGCAGCTTAGTAGGGACAGAATCATATGGCTACACCTTC. Protein product: CASSLVGTESYGYTF.